Following are 17 T cell receptor beta chains from one sample sequenced in a study of Graves' ophthalmopathy and Graves' hyperthyroidism. Amplification targeted the TCR beta CDR3 regions, with RNA transcripts as the source material. Following a first-round RT-PCR that used HTBI primers, a second-round multiplex PCR was carried out. TCRdb re-called the multiplex PCR reads with MiXCR, one entry per CDR3 protein. The sample includes about 740,000 distinct CDR3 sequences, around 40% of them seen just once. Sequenced: peripheral blood. Receptors were obtained from an adult man with Graves' ophthalmopathy.

The chain links TRBV20-1 to TRBJ2-5; 7 nucleotides line up with TRBD2. This CDR3 has 14 amino acids. Germline CDR1 reads DFQATT; CDR2 reads SNEGSKA (reference sequence). The trim removed 5 bases at V and 1 base at J, leaving 7 bases unmatched. In DNA, the CDR3 is TGCAGTGCTCAGAGCGGGACGTCCCAAGAGACCCAGTACTTC. This codes for CSAQSGTSQETQYF.

This clonotype has ten or more counts. The rearrangement joins TRBV12-3 or TRBV12-4 to TRBJ1-1, with TRBD1 as a possible D gene (6 bases). V was trimmed by 3 bases and J by 5 bases, leaving 10 bases between them. The CDR3 loop spans 13 amino acids. The CDR3, as DNA: TGTGCCAGCAGTTTTCAGGGGAATACTGAAGCTTTCTTT. Protein product: CASSFQGNTEAFF.

The V and J genes are TRBV14 and TRBJ2-7; D remains unclear. The J call is doubtful: the DNA matches TRBJ2-1 better. The CDR3 length is 13 residues. Germline lookup yields CDR1 SGHDN and CDR2 FVKESK. In nucleotides, the CDR3 is TGTGCCAGCAGCCAAGTTGTAGGTGGTGAGCAGTTCTTC. Translated: CASSQVVGGEQFF.

This clonotype was seen more than once but under ten times. The V call is TRBV27, the J call TRBJ1-2; tentative D call: TRBD1 (5 bases). The CDR3 is made up of 16 amino acids. V shed 0 bases and J shed 3 bases, with 14 bases lying between them. Germline loops: CDR1 MNHEY, CDR2 SMNVEV (reference sequence). CDR3 region: CASSLSPSGVYYGYTF. The CDR3 region has the DNA TGTGCCAGCAGTTTATCCCCCTCGGGGGTATACTATGGCTACACCTTC.

This clonotype was detected a few times. The chain combines TRBV7-7 with TRBJ2-2; D is unclear. The germline CDR1 and CDR2 sequences are SSHAT and FNYEAQ (reference sequence). This CDR3 comprises 16 residues. Trimming shortened V by 0 bases and J by 0 bases, and 8 bases separated the two germline ends. In DNA form, the CDR3 reads TGTGCCAGCAGCTTAGCGGTAGCAGCGAACACCGGGGAGCTGTTTTTT. It is translated as CASSLAVAANTGELFF.

This chain joins TRBV9 and TRBJ2-7, with TRBD1 matching over 9 bases. V shed 2 bases, J shed 5 bases, and the junction held 8 bases outside the gene matches. The CDR3 is 15 residues long. Germline CDR1 and CDR2: SGDLS and YYNGEE. CDR3 in DNA: TGTGCCAGCAGCGTCTCCGGGACAGGGCGCCACGAGCAGTACTTC. Translation: CASSVSGTGRHEQYF. Based on the CDR3 plus reference TRBV9 and TRBJ2-7, the full variable domain is DSGVTQTPKHLITATGQRVTLRCSPRSGDLSVYWYQQSLDQGLQFLIQYYNGEERAKGNILERFSAQQFPDLHSELNLSSLELGDSALYFCASSVSGTGRHEQYFGPGTRLTVT.

This clonotype occurred a few times. The J gene is TRBJ2-7, the V gene TRBV6-5, with a possible D match to TRBD2 (6 bases). The CDR3 covers 16 residues. Trimming took off 0 bases at V and 0 bases at J, with 12 bases between the two ends. Germline lookup yields CDR1 MNHEY and CDR2 SVGAGI. CDR3 protein: CASSYSSGGHSYEQYF. DNA for the CDR3: TGTGCCAGCAGTTACTCCTCAGGAGGGCACTCCTACGAGCAGTACTTC.

This chain uses TRBV12-3 or TRBV12-4 with TRBJ1-5; tentative D call: TRBD1 (6 bases). V was pared by 5 bases and J by 2 bases, with 16 bases between. The CDR3 runs to 16 residues. CDR3 protein: CASSPTTGVGNQPQHF. The CDR3 nucleotides are TGTGCCAGCAGTCCCACGACAGGAGTGGGCAATCAGCCCCAGCATTTT.

The V gene is TRBV15, the J gene TRBJ2-5, with D maybe TRBD1 (5 bases). The V gene lost 0 bases and the J gene lost 9 bases, with 14 bases spanning the gap. The germline V gene encodes CDR1 LNHNV and CDR2 YYDKDF (reference sequence). CDR3 size: 14 residues. The CDR3 loop reads CATSRDRVAQPQYF. The DNA for the CDR3 is TGTGCCACCAGCAGAGACAGGGTGGCTCAGCCCCAGTACTTC.

The DNA of the CDR3 is TGTGCCACCAGTGCTAGGGACAAGAATCAGCCCCAGCATTTT. Translating it yields CATSARDKNQPQHF. The chain links TRBV24-1 to TRBJ1-5; perhaps TRBD1 as D (6 bases). V dropped 5 bases and J dropped 4 bases, with 11 bases sitting between them. The CDR3 runs to 14 residues. Germline CDR1 KGHDR, CDR2 SFDVKD.

The chain uses TRBV15 and TRBJ1-6; D unresolved. Trimming took 4 bases from V and 10 from J, leaving 14 bases between them. Germline CDR1 is LNHNV and CDR2 is YYDKDF (reference sequence). This CDR3 comprises 14 residues. Here the CDR3 reads CATSIGGSRSPLHF. For the CDR3, the DNA is TGTGCCACCAGCATTGGAGGGAGTCGGTCACCCCTCCACTTT.

This clonotype was picked up one time. This sequence joins TRBV10-1 and TRBJ1-6; 7 nucleotides align to TRBD1. Looked up from germline, CDR1 is WNHNN and CDR2 is SYGVQD (reference sequence). The CDR3 has 22 amino acids. The junction had 24 bases not matched to a gene; V was cut back by 1 base and J by 6 bases. The DNA of the CDR3 is TGCGCCAGCAGTGAGTGGGGGGGATTGAATACAGGGGCCCGATGGAGTAATTCACCCCTCCACTTT. This sequence encodes CASSEWGGLNTGARWSNSPLHF.

This clonotype was recorded many times. The gene calls are TRBV2 and TRBJ1-5, with 7 bases identical to TRBD1. The CDR3 covers 15 residues. The ends lost 6 bases at V and 2 bases at J; junction bases unmatched: 7. Looked up from germline, CDR1 is SNHLY and CDR2 is FYNNEI. The DNA of the CDR3 is TGTGCCAGCAGCGCTCAGGGGGTGGGCAATCAGCCCCAGCATTTT. The encoded protein is CASSAQGVGNQPQHF.

The rearrangement joins TRBV10-3 to TRBJ1-6, with 9 bases matching TRBD1. CDR3 length: 15 residues. The V and J ends lost 4 bases and 8 bases, in that order; junction bases with no gene match: 6. CDR1 is ENHRY and CDR2 is SYGVKD in the germline V gene. CDR3 residues: CAISVPDRGDSPLHF. CDR3 DNA: TGTGCCATCAGTGTCCCGGACAGGGGCGATTCACCCCTCCACTTT.

Regarding this clonotype: A read error may account for a junction end that differs from germline. The gene calls are TRBV19 and TRBJ2-7, with 9 bases that match TRBD2. CDR3 size: 15 residues. Germline V gene data show CDR1 as LNHDA and CDR2 as SQIVND (reference sequence). The CDR3 sequence: CASRIAGADSYEQYF. CDR3 coding DNA: TGTGCCAGTAGAATAGCGGGGGCCGACTCCTACGAGCAGTACTTC.

There are a few counts of this clonotype. The rearrangement joins TRBV7-2 to TRBJ1-5; no definite D call. The CDR3 consists of 15 residues. Looked up from germline, CDR1 is SGHTA and CDR2 is FQGNSA. V dropped 2 bases and J dropped 1 base, with 9 bases sitting between them. CDR3 bases: TGTGCCAGCAGCTTACGGGTGGGGAGCAATCAGCCCCAGCATTTT. Residues: CASSLRVGSNQPQHF.

CDR3 bases: TGCAGTGCCAACGGACAGCACCAAGAGACCCAGTACTTC. It encodes CSANGQHQETQYF. The chain joins TRBV20-1 to TRBJ2-5, with a weak D call TRBD1 (6 bases). Germline CDR1 reads DFQATT; CDR2 reads SNEGSKA (reference sequence). The V gene lost 6 bases and the J gene lost 0 bases, with 11 bases spanning the gap. The CDR3 is 13 residues long.